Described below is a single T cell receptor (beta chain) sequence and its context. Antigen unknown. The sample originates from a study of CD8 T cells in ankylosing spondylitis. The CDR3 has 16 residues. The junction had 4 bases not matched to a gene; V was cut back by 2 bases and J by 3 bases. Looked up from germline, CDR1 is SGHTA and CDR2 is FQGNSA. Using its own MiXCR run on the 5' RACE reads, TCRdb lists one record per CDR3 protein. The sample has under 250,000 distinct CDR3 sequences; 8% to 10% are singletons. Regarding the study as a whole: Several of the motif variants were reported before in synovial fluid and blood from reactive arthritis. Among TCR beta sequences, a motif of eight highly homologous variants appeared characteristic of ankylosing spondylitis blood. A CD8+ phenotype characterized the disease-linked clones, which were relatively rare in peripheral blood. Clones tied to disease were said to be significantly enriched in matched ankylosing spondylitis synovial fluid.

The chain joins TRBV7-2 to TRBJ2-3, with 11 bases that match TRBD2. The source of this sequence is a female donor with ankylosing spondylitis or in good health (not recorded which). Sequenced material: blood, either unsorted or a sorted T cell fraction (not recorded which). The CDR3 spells CASSLSLAGGTDTQYF. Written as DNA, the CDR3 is TGTGCCAGCAGCTTATCTCTAGCGGGAGGAACAGATACGCAGTATTTT.